This paragraph reports one T cell receptor beta chain. Its antigen is still unknown. This sample is part of a study of regulatory T cells in long-lasting Graves disease. Relying on iRepertoire HTBI primers and Arm-PCR of CDR3 regions, the team built TCR beta libraries. TCRdb re-called the multiplex PCR reads with MiXCR, one entry per CDR3 protein. Altogether about 660,000 distinct CDR3 sequences are present, about 32% being singletons, with the ten largest covering 35% to 55%. As to time point: persistent/refractory GD, antithyroid drugs over 5 years with positive TRAb. Making the TCR library involved RNA that had been extracted from PBMCs. American Thyroid Association guidelines defined how Graves' disease was diagnosed. The authors drew 8.5 to 9.5 milliliters of peripheral blood into EDTA tubes. The study, taken as a whole, reports: The number of shared public clonotypes was higher in persistent patients (more than 2,500) than new patients (under 1,000). Graves' patients with persistent disease showed TCR diversity lower than patients newly diagnosed.

The length of the CDR3 is 15 residues. CDR1 is PRHDT and CDR2 is FYEKMQ in the germline V gene (reference sequence). The V gene end was trimmed by 6 bases and the J gene end by 7 bases; junction bases not matched to a gene: 13. This clonotype was sampled from a female donor with Graves disease. The source material was peripheral blood mononuclear cells (PBMCs), sampled when the disease was refractory, from a patient treated with antithyroid drugs. The J gene is TRBJ2-7, the V gene TRBV13, with 9 bases lining up with TRBD2. The CDR3 here is CASRRGGSGRGEQYF. The CDR3 DNA follows: TGTGCCAGCAGACGGGGGGGTAGCGGGAGAGGGGAGCAGTACTTC.